This TCR beta chain appears in the sequencing data of a study of immune cell composition in non-small cell lung cancer. Study context: Histologic subtype was mainly adenocarcinoma or squamous cell carcinoma.

Findings of the study overall: Lung squamous cell carcinoma tumours had significantly higher top 10 clone scores and productive clonality than lung adenocarcinoma. Clones >0.5% enriched in tumour were rarer in adenocarcinoma (roughly 35%) than squamous (about 80%). Tumour TCR-beta clonality was not significantly tied to smoking pack-years.

Produced via immunoSEQ multiplex PCR; TCRdb's table is partial and in-frame only. Altogether around 8,400 clones are present, roughly 70% being singletons, with the ten largest covering 8.2%. This CDR3 has 12 amino acids. The germline V gene has CDR1 MDHEN and CDR2 SYDVKM. Trimming stripped 6 bases from V and 10 bases from J, with 13 bases between. This clone has a handful of counts. The antigen remains undetermined. This TCR was recovered from a human donor with non-small cell lung cancer. The chain recombines TRBV28 with TRBJ2-1; TRBD2 might be the D (6 bases). Input material: lung tumor tissue. The CDR3 region has the DNA TGTGCCAGCAGCCTAGCGTACGGGGAGCAGTTCTTC. Its translation: CASSLAYGEQFF.